This TCR beta chain came from a study of blood T cells in healthy people across ages. Study-level information: About one barcoded beta molecule was captured per two T cells (by template switching).

Worth noting for this clonotype: Its antigen is still unknown.

The authors ran a second PCR of about 6 to 11 cycles using a sample-barcoded 5' primer and a J-beta primer mix. MiXCR was run by TCRdb on the 5' RACE reads, yielding one entry per CDR3 protein. The table lists about 970,000 distinct CDR3 sequences, roughly 51% of them singletons, with about 22% in the top ten. Whole-study results and caveats: Comparison with aged donors showed that long-lived donors had more naive CD4+ cells and higher diversity. It was held that diversity estimates obtained from one million T cells represented underestimates.

The CDR3 covers 14 residues. Germline-derived CDR1 and CDR2 are DFQATT and SNEGSKA (reference sequence). Between the trimmed V and J ends, which lost 0 bases and 4 bases, there was a span of 12 bases. The chain carries TRBV20-1 and TRBJ1-2; D is uncertain. The sample taken for sequencing was blood. The clonotype comes from an older woman in good health. CDR3 loop: CSARDLLGFYGYTF. CDR3 DNA sequence: TGCAGTGCTAGAGATCTCCTTGGCTTCTATGGCTACACCTTC.